Listed below are T cell receptor beta chains from one sample, sequenced in a study of siplizumab effects on memory and regulatory T cells. Profiled with immunoSEQ multiplex PCR; TCRdb holds only in-frame clones, not every one. The sample lists 50,000 to 75,000 clones; roughly 97% were seen once. The material sequenced was naive CD8+ T cells sorted from blood. Receptors originate from a human donor in good health. CDR3s include the opening cysteine and the closing phenylalanine or tryptophan. A D gene is named only where the DNA matches it firmly. Clone size, where shown, is once, few, many, or a class for clones that have expanded.

clone size: NA
V gene: TRBV6-1
J gene: TRBJ1-1
D gene: NA
CDR3 protein: CASSEQGPNTEAFF
CDR3 DNA: TGTGCCAGCAGTGAACAGGGGCCGAACACTGAAGCTTTCTTT

clone size: NA
V gene: TRBV27
J gene: TRBJ2-2
D gene: NA
CDR3 protein: CASSQPQGVNTGELFF
CDR3 DNA: TGTGCCAGCAGCCAACCGCAGGGAGTGAACACCGGGGAGCTGTTTTTT

clone size: NA
V gene: TRBV9
J gene: TRBJ2-7
D gene: TRBD1
CDR3 protein: CASSVSGTGLDEQYF
CDR3 DNA: TGTGCCAGCAGCGTCTCCGGGACAGGTTTGGACGAGCAGTACTTC

clone size: NA
V gene: TRBV14
J gene: TRBJ1-2
D gene: TRBD1
CDR3 protein: CASTPGTGGGYTF
CDR3 DNA: TGTGCCAGCACCCCCGGGACAGGGGGTGGCTACACCTTC

clone size: NA
V gene: TRBV4-1
J gene: TRBJ2-7
D gene: NA
CDR3 protein: CASSQAEDPYEQYF
CDR3 DNA: TGCGCCAGCAGCCAAGCCGAAGATCCCTACGAGCAGTACTTC

clone size: NA
V gene: TRBV19
J gene: TRBJ2-7
D gene: TRBD1
CDR3 protein: CASSMTGGIDEQYF
CDR3 DNA: TGTGCCAGTAGTATGACAGGGGGGATCGACGAGCAGTACTTC

clone size: NA
V gene: TRBV6-5
J gene: TRBJ2-2
D gene: TRBD2
CDR3 protein: CASSLAVGTGELFF
CDR3 DNA: TGTGCCAGCAGCCTAGCGGTGGGGACCGGGGAGCTGTTTTTT

clone size: NA
V gene: TRBV27
J gene: TRBJ2-1
D gene: TRBD1
CDR3 protein: CASSGWTGDEQFF
CDR3 DNA: TGTGCCAGCAGTGGTTGGACAGGGGATGAGCAGTTCTTC

clone size: once
V gene: TRBV4-1
J gene: TRBJ2-7
D gene: NA
CDR3 protein: CASSQVALADEQYF
CDR3 DNA: TGCGCCAGCAGCCAAGTTGCCCTCGCGGACGAGCAGTACTTC

clone size: NA
V gene: TRBV27
J gene: TRBJ1-2
D gene: TRBD1
CDR3 protein: CASSLSNPGQGKDGYTF
CDR3 DNA: TGTGCCAGCAGTCTCTCCAACCCCGGACAGGGAAAGGACGGCTACACCTTC

clone size: NA
V gene: TRBV6-1
J gene: TRBJ1-1
D gene: NA
CDR3 protein: CASSPQGLMNTEAFF
CDR3 DNA: TGTGCCAGCAGTCCACAGGGTCTCATGAACACTGAAGCTTTCTTT

clone size: NA
V gene: TRBV7-9
J gene: TRBJ2-1
D gene: TRBD1
CDR3 protein: CASSHLGGQGADNEQFF
CDR3 DNA: TGTGCCAGCAGCCACCTGGGGGGACAGGGGGCGGACAATGAGCAGTTCTTC

clone size: once
V gene: TRBV5-6
J gene: TRBJ2-2
D gene: TRBD2
CDR3 protein: CASSFLAGGRELFF
CDR3 DNA: TGTGCCAGCAGCTTCCTAGCGGGGGGGCGGGAGCTGTTTTTT

clone size: NA
V gene: TRBV27
J gene: TRBJ1-4
D gene: NA
CDR3 protein: CASQDLSGGHNEKLFF
CDR3 DNA: TGTGCCAGCCAAGACCTATCCGGGGGCCATAATGAAAAACTGTTTTTT

clone size: once
V gene: TRBV27
J gene: TRBJ2-1
D gene: NA
CDR3 protein: CASSDRDLGQFF
CDR3 DNA: TGTGCCAGCAGTGATCGAGATTTAGGGCAGTTCTTC

clone size: NA
V gene: TRBV5-4
J gene: TRBJ1-6
D gene: NA
CDR3 protein: CASSLPDSSSYNSPLHF
CDR3 DNA: TGTGCCAGCAGCTTGCCTGACAGCAGCTCCTATAATTCACCCCTCCACTTT

clone size: NA
V gene: TRBV19
J gene: TRBJ2-7
D gene: NA
CDR3 protein: CASSISAGGYEQYF
CDR3 DNA: TGTGCCAGTAGTATCTCTGCCGGGGGATACGAGCAGTACTTC

clone size: NA
V gene: TRBV7-6
J gene: TRBJ1-4
D gene: NA
CDR3 protein: CASSLESGLDEKLFF
CDR3 DNA: TGTGCCAGCAGCTTAGAATCGGGTTTGGATGAAAAACTGTTTTTT

clone size: NA
V gene: TRBV19
J gene: TRBJ2-7
D gene: NA
CDR3 protein: CASSSGYYEQYF
CDR3 DNA: TGTGCCAGTAGCTCGGGTTACTACGAGCAGTACTTC

clone size: NA
V gene: TRBV4-3
J gene: TRBJ2-7
D gene: TRBD1
CDR3 protein: CASSQDLGQGRFEQYF
CDR3 DNA: TGCGCCAGCAGCCAAGATTTGGGACAGGGACGGTTCGAGCAGTACTTC

clone size: NA
V gene: TRBV7-9
J gene: TRBJ2-7
D gene: NA
CDR3 protein: CASSLDSSYEQYF
CDR3 DNA: TGTGCCAGCAGCTTAGATAGCTCCTACGAGCAGTACTTC

clone size: NA
V gene: TRBV5-4
J gene: TRBJ2-7
D gene: NA
CDR3 protein: CASSLGDPYEQYF
CDR3 DNA: TGTGCCAGCAGCTTGGGGGACCCCTACGAGCAGTACTTC

clone size: NA
V gene: TRBV18
J gene: TRBJ1-2
D gene: NA
CDR3 protein: CASSVDDPGHRASGYGYTF
CDR3 DNA: TGTGCCAGCTCAGTCGATGATCCGGGACACCGGGCGAGTGGCTATGGCTACACCTTC

clone size: NA
V gene: TRBV7-6
J gene: TRBJ1-5
D gene: NA
CDR3 protein: CASSLATGDNQPQHF
CDR3 DNA: TGTGCCAGCAGCTTAGCAACGGGGGACAATCAGCCCCAGCATTTT

clone size: NA
V gene: TRBV28
J gene: TRBJ1-5
D gene: NA
CDR3 protein: CASSLLGFNQPQHF
CDR3 DNA: TGTGCCAGCAGTTTGTTAGGTTTCAATCAGCCCCAGCATTTT

clone size: NA
V gene: TRBV7-9
J gene: TRBJ2-7
D gene: TRBD2
CDR3 protein: CASSPSGSSYEQYF
CDR3 DNA: TGTGCCAGCAGCCCTAGCGGGAGCTCCTACGAGCAGTACTTC

clone size: once
V gene: TRBV6-1
J gene: TRBJ1-6
D gene: NA
CDR3 protein: CASSDGGRPLHF
CDR3 DNA: TGTGCCAGCAGTGACGGGGGGAGACCCCTCCACTTT

clone size: NA
V gene: TRBV5-5
J gene: TRBJ1-2
D gene: NA
CDR3 protein: CASSPQGLGYTF
CDR3 DNA: TGTGCCAGCAGCCCACAGGGACTCGGCTACACCTTC

clone size: NA
V gene: TRBV7-2
J gene: TRBJ2-7
D gene: TRBD2
CDR3 protein: CASSLGWRGGLEQYF
CDR3 DNA: TGTGCCAGCAGCTTAGGGTGGCGGGGGGGCCTGGAGCAGTACTTC

clone size: NA
V gene: TRBV7-3
J gene: TRBJ2-6
D gene: NA
CDR3 protein: CASSPFVGSGANVLTF
CDR3 DNA: TGTGCCAGCAGCCCTTTTGTGGGATCTGGGGCCAACGTCCTGACTTTC

clone size: NA
V gene: TRBV2
J gene: TRBJ1-2
D gene: TRBD1
CDR3 protein: CASSIGQGSYGYTF
CDR3 DNA: TGTGCCAGCAGCATCGGACAGGGGTCGTATGGCTACACCTTC

clone size: NA
V gene: TRBV27
J gene: TRBJ1-6
D gene: NA
CDR3 protein: CASSLSLGSYNSPLHF
CDR3 DNA: TGTGCCAGCAGTTTATCGTTGGGCTCCTATAATTCACCCCTCCACTTT

clone size: NA
V gene: TRBV13
J gene: TRBJ1-3
D gene: NA
CDR3 protein: CASSGNTIYF
CDR3 DNA: TGTGCCAGCAGCGGAAACACCATATATTTT

clone size: NA
V gene: TRBV25-1
J gene: TRBJ1-4
D gene: NA
CDR3 protein: CASSEVISGYATNEKLFF
CDR3 DNA: TGTGCCAGCAGTGAAGTGATATCAGGGTACGCAACTAATGAAAAACTGTTTTTT

clone size: NA
V gene: TRBV7-9
J gene: TRBJ2-7
D gene: NA
CDR3 protein: CASSSPRTYEQYF
CDR3 DNA: TGTGCCAGCAGCTCCCCTAGAACCTACGAGCAGTACTTC

clone size: NA
V gene: TRBV19
J gene: TRBJ1-2
D gene: NA
CDR3 protein: CASSGGVHGYTF
CDR3 DNA: TGTGCCAGTAGCGGGGGGGTCCATGGCTACACCTTC

clone size: NA
V gene: TRBV27
J gene: TRBJ2-3
D gene: TRBD2
CDR3 protein: CASSSLAGYTDTQYF
CDR3 DNA: TGTGCCAGCAGTTCCCTAGCGGGGTACACAGATACGCAGTATTTT

clone size: NA
V gene: TRBV29-1
J gene: TRBJ2-3
D gene: TRBD2
CDR3 protein: CSVEEPRTSGDTDTQYF
CDR3 DNA: TGCAGCGTTGAAGAACCGCGGACTAGCGGGGACACAGATACGCAGTATTTT

clone size: NA
V gene: TRBV6-5
J gene: TRBJ2-5
D gene: NA
CDR3 protein: CASNIGGAQETQYF
CDR3 DNA: TGTGCCAGCAACATTGGGGGGGCTCAGGAGACCCAGTACTTC

clone size: NA
V gene: TRBV2
J gene: TRBJ1-1
D gene: NA
CDR3 protein: CASRDPRGMNTEAFF
CDR3 DNA: TGTGCCAGCAGGGACCCCAGGGGAATGAACACTGAAGCTTTCTTT

clone size: once
V gene: TRBV27
J gene: TRBJ2-7
D gene: TRBD2
CDR3 protein: CASSFGGDSPYEQYF
CDR3 DNA: TGTGCCAGCAGTTTTGGGGGGGACTCACCTTACGAGCAGTACTTC

clone size: NA
V gene: TRBV5-4
J gene: TRBJ2-2
D gene: NA
CDR3 protein: CASSLEGFSTGELFF
CDR3 DNA: TGTGCCAGCAGCTTGGAAGGGTTCAGCACCGGGGAGCTGTTTTTT

clone size: NA
V gene: TRBV18
J gene: TRBJ1-1
D gene: NA
CDR3 protein: CASSPGGFDTEAFF
CDR3 DNA: TGTGCCAGCTCACCAGGGGGGTTTGACACTGAAGCTTTCTTT

clone size: NA
V gene: TRBV18
J gene: TRBJ2-7
D gene: TRBD1
CDR3 protein: CASSPGTGIYEQYF
CDR3 DNA: TGTGCCAGCTCACCAGGGACAGGGATCTACGAGCAGTACTTC

clone size: NA
V gene: TRBV5-1
J gene: TRBJ2-5
D gene: NA
CDR3 protein: CASSLLEAPLETQYF
CDR3 DNA: TGCGCCAGCAGCTTGTTAGAGGCTCCCCTAGAGACCCAGTACTTC

clone size: once
V gene: TRBV7-6
J gene: TRBJ2-1
D gene: TRBD2
CDR3 protein: CASSLSGVAYNEQFF
CDR3 DNA: TGTGCCAGCAGCCTAAGCGGGGTCGCCTACAATGAGCAGTTCTTC

clone size: NA
V gene: TRBV7-6
J gene: TRBJ2-7
D gene: NA
CDR3 protein: CASSPSAPLGSPDEQYF
CDR3 DNA: TGTGCCAGCAGCCCATCCGCCCCGCTTGGTTCCCCCGACGAGCAGTACTTC